Listed here is a single T cell receptor (beta chain). This clonotype was found many times. Its antigen target is currently unknown. No base quality information exists; no much larger clone differs at one position. The sample belongs to a study of read filtering for tumor transcriptome and immune sequencing (dated by TCRdb to the early 2020s). Context from the whole study: The cohort consisted of about 18 male and approximately 15 female patients, with a mean age of roughly 67 years and an age range of 47 to 80. After DNase treatment, whole-transcriptome libraries were prepared with the TruSeq RNA Access Library Prep Kit. By revised international staging, 8 patients were R-ISS I, about 15 were R-ISS II and about seven were R-ISS III. As a main aim, a read-filtering strategy for immune repertoire data was addressed, with the specific question being whether clonotypes supported by a single read should be removed. Per sample, about 4.05 to 10.27 million TCR-region mapped reads were obtained with IR-seq, compared with only about 80 to 1,400 with RNA-seq. TCR repertoires obtained by targeted immune repertoire sequencing and by bulk whole-transcriptome sequencing performed on the same bone marrow samples were compared. General findings and caveats noted by the study authors: When single-read clonotypes were removed, the proportions of shared clonotypes in IR-seq and RNA-seq correlated more strongly. Compared with RNA-seq, IR-seq captured clonotypes at much greater depth and more reliably, and a smaller IR-seq throughput was enough to identify most of the shared clonotypes. In IR-seq, single-read clonotypes were roughly 84% of clonotypes but around 3.2% of total reads; in RNA-seq they were around 75% of clonotypes and 35% to 50% of reads. Rather than purified T cells, the sorted CD138-negative fraction was a mixed bone marrow immune population.

The Immunoverse kit was used to build TCR libraries from roughly 0.4 ug RNA, with molecular barcoded adaptors covering alpha/delta and beta/gamma chains. TCR library preparation was performed with the same RNA that was used for transcriptome sequencing. TCR libraries were sequenced on an Illumina HiSeq 4000 with 2 x 150 cycles. As for the authors' bioinformatics: MiXCR aligned TCR reads to human V, D, J and C references and assembled the aligned reads into CDR3 clonotypes, with quality filtering and error correction included. The tcR package in R was used to analyze clonotype counts and gene usage diversity. Raw mapping reads were checked after the RNA-seq reads had been mapped by STAR aligner version 2.5.3a onto the human GRCh37 genome. IR-seq fastq files were randomly downsampled with Seqtk 1.3 to test the effect of sequencing depth on detected clonotypes. The public reads were reanalyzed by TCRdb: fastp trimming at Q25, MiXCR alignment, in-frame beta chains only. Identical CDR3 protein sequences are pooled into one entry, listed with their most common genes and DNA. TCRdb, rather than the study authors, made the V and J calls. The sample yields roughly 61,000 distinct CDR3 sequences; over 9% were counted once. The ten biggest clones cover 16% of the sample.

Bone marrow was sampled from every patient at the time of active disease. Ficoll-Hypaque density gradient centrifugation was used to isolate bone marrow mononuclear cells. CD138-negative cells were obtained by negative selection after labeling with CD138 magnetic microbeads on a MACS separator, removing myeloma plasma cells. Purity of the isolated cells was checked by flow cytometry on an Attune NxT using CD138 antibodies. TRIzol reagent was used to extract total RNA, which was then quantified with a NanoDrop spectrophotometer. For each patient, the CD138-negative bone marrow sample underwent paired RNA-seq and IR-seq. The CDR3, cysteine through phenylalanine, is 15 amino acids long. The read is trimmed to its CDR3 DNA, 45 bases read in frame from base 1. After removal of 6 bases from V and 3 bases from J, the junction retains 11 bases not matched to a gene. CDR1 and CDR2, looked up from the germline V gene, are SQVTM and ANQGSEA.

This receptor was taken from a donor at least 40 years old with multiple myeloma. The V and J genes are TRBV29-1 and TRBJ2-5; TRBD2 aligns with 9 central bases. What was sequenced was a population of CD138-negative cells sorted from bone marrow. The sample's cell subset or site, from its label and the paper: bone marrow mononuclear cells depleted of CD138+ plasma/myeloma cells by negative magnetic selection. The DNA sequence is as follows: TGCAGCGTGATCCCGGGTAGCGGGGGCAAAGAGACCCAGTACTTC. This sequence encodes CSVIPGSGGKETQYF.